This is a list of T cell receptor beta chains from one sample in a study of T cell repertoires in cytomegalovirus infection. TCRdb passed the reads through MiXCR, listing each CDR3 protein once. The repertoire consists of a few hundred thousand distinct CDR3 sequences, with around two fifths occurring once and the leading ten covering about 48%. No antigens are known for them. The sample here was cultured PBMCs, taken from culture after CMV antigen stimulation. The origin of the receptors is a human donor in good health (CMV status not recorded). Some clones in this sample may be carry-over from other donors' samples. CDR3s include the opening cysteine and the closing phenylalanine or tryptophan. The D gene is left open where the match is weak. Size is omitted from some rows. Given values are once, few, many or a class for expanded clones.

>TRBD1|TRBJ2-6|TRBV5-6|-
CASSSTGRSGANVLTF
TGTGCCAGCAGCTCGACAGGGCGCTCTGGGGCCAACGTCCTGACTTTC
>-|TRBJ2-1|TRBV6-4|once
CASSYFPREPDNEQFF
TGTGCCAGCAGTTACTTCCCCCGGGAGCCGGACAATGAGCAGTTCTTC
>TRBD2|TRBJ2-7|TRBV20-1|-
CSAPRGLAENEQYF
TGCAGTGCCCCGCGGGGACTAGCGGAAAACGAGCAGTACTTC
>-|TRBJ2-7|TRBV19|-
CASSEQPASYEQYF
TGTGCCAGTAGTGAACAGCCAGCGTCCTACGAGCAGTACTTC
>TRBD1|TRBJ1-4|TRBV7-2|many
CASSFRGTGTGNLFF
TGTGCCAGCAGCTTTAGAGGAACCGGGACAGGGAATCTGTTTTTT
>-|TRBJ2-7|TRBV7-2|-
CASSLGFLLYEQYF
TGTGCCAGCAGCTTAGGGTTCCTACTCTACGAGCAGTACTTC
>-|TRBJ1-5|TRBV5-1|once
CARGGREASNQPQHF
TGCGCCAGAGGGGGGAGGGAGGCGAGCAATCAGCCCCAGCATTTT
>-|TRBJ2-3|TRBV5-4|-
CASSRLPGGLSTDTQYF
TGTGCCAGCAGCCGCCTCCCCGGGGGCCTTAGCACAGATACGCAGTATTTT
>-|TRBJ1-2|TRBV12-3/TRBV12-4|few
CASSSGLLNFYGYTF
TGTGCCAGCAGTTCCGGACTTCTGAATTTTTATGGCTACACCTTC
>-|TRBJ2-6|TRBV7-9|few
CASSATPGQRSGANVLTF
TGTGCCAGCAGCGCTACCCCGGGGCAACGCTCTGGGGCCAACGTCCTGACTTTC
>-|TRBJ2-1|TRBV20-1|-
CSARVSYNEQFF
TGCAGTGCTAGAGTATCTTACAATGAGCAGTTCTTC
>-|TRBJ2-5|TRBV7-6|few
CASSFGGGRETQYF
TGTGCCAGCAGCTTTGGAGGGGGAAGAGAGACCCAGTACTTC
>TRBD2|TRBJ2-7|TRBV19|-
CASSMGRGLYEQYF
TGTGCCAGTAGTATGGGGAGGGGCCTCTACGAGCAGTACTTC
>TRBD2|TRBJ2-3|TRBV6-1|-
CASRETSGGRDTQYF
TGTGCCAGCAGAGAAACTAGCGGGGGCCGGGATACGCAGTATTTT
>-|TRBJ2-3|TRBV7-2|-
CASSSEPLDTQYF
TGTGCCAGCAGCTCGGAACCTCTGGATACGCAGTATTTT
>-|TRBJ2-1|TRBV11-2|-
CASSSYTGLNEQFF
TGTGCCAGCAGCTCATACACAGGGTTGAATGAGCAGTTCTTC
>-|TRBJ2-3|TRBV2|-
CASAIGTRTDTQYF
TGTGCCAGCGCCATAGGGACGCGGACAGATACGCAGTATTTT
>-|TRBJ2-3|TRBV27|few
CASGLDGSTDTQYF
TGTGCCAGCGGTCTCGACGGCAGCACAGATACGCAGTATTTT
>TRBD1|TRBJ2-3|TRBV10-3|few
CAIRGQKIGADTQYF
TGTGCCATCAGGGGACAGAAGATCGGCGCAGATACGCAGTATTTT
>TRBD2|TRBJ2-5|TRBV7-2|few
CASSPGTTGTQYF
TGTGCCAGCAGCCCGGGGACTACCGGGACCCAGTACTTC
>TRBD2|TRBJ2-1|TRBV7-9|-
CASSPWTSGRAEQFF
TGTGCCAGCAGCCCGTGGACTAGCGGGAGGGCTGAGCAGTTCTTC
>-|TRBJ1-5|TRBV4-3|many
CASSQDLNQPQHF
TGCGCCAGCAGCCAAGATCTCAACCAGCCCCAGCATTTT
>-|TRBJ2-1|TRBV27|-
CASSSVLGNEQFF
TGTGCCAGCAGTTCGGTTCTAGGGAATGAGCAGTTCTTC
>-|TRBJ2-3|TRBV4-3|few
CASSQDFGDTQYF
TGCGCCAGCAGCCAAGATTTTGGAGATACGCAGTATTTT
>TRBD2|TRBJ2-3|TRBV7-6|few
CASSPRAGENTDTQYF
TGTGCCAGCAGCCCGCGTGCGGGAGAAAACACAGATACGCAGTATTTT
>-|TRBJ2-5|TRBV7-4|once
CASSSPSGAQETQYF
TGTGCCAGCAGCTCCCCGTCTGGGGCCCAAGAGACCCAGTACTTC
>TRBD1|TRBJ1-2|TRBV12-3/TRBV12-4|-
CASGPTGPGGGYTF
TGTGCCAGCGGACCGACAGGGCCGGGAGGTGGCTACACCTTC
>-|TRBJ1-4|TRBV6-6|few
CASSYLLSEKLFF
TGTGCCAGCAGTTACTTGCTATCGGAAAAACTGTTTTTT
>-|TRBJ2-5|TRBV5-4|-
CASSLGGVKETQYF
TGTGCCAGCAGCTTGGGAGGAGTGAAAGAGACCCAGTACTTC
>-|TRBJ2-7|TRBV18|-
CASSPPGEASEQYF
TGTGCCAGCTCACCACCCGGGGAGGCCTCGGAGCAGTACTTC
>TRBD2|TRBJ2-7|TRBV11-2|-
CASSVGYGTSGIWYEQYF
TGTGCCAGCAGCGTGGGCTACGGGACTAGCGGGATTTGGTACGAGCAGTACTTC
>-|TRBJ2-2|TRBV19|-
CASSMLGTAGELFF
TGTGCCAGTAGTATGTTAGGGACCGCCGGGGAGCTGTTTTTT
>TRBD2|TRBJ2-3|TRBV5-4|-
CASSRSQAGGSDTQYF
TGTGCCAGCAGCCGGAGTCAAGCGGGGGGCTCAGATACGCAGTATTTT
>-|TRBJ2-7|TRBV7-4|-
CASNPPGAYEQYF
TGTGCCAGCAACCCTCCGGGGGCCTACGAGCAGTACTTC
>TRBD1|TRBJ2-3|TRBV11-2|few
CASSRRRDSADTQYF
TGTGCCAGCAGCCGCCGCAGGGACAGCGCAGATACGCAGTATTTT
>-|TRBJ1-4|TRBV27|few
CASSLSKWYRDATNEKLFF
TGTGCCAGCAGTTTATCGAAATGGTACAGGGATGCAACTAATGAAAAACTGTTTTTT
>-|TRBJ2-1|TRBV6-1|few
CASSPRGSRGWEQFF
TGTGCCAGCAGTCCCCGAGGTAGCCGGGGTTGGGAGCAGTTCTTC
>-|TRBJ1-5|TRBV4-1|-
CASSQVLDFIKPQHF
TGCGCCAGCAGCCAAGTTCTGGACTTCATAAAGCCCCAGCATTTT
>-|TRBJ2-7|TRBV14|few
CASGPGHTYEQYF
TGTGCCAGCGGACCGGGACACACATACGAGCAGTACTTC
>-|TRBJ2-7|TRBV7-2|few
CASSSGHYEQYF
TGTGCCAGCAGCTCGGGACACTACGAGCAGTACTTC
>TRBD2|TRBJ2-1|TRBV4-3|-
CASSQLSGGAVEQFF
TGCGCCAGCAGCCAGCTTAGCGGGGGGGCGGTTGAGCAGTTCTTC
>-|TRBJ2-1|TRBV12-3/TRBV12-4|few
CASSLGRSGSSYNEQFF
TGTGCCAGCAGTTTAGGTCGCAGCGGAAGCTCCTACAATGAGCAGTTCTTC
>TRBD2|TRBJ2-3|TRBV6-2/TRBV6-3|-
CASSQLAGSADTQYF
TGTGCCAGCAGCCAACTAGCGGGGTCGGCAGATACGCAGTATTTT
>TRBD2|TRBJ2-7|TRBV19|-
CASSSKRGPTYEQYF
TGTGCCAGTAGTTCGAAGCGGGGACCTACCTACGAGCAGTACTTC
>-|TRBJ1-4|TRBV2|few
CAILRGRGSEKLFF
TGTGCCATCCTTAGAGGAAGGGGGAGTGAAAAACTGTTTTTT
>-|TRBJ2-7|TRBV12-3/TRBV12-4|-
CASSTPGTLYEQYF
TGTGCCAGCAGCACCCCCGGGACTCTCTACGAGCAGTACTTC
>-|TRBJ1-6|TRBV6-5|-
CASTQRSYNSPLHF
TGTGCCAGCACTCAACGCTCCTATAATTCACCCCTCCACTTT
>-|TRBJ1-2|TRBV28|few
CASKGVGVDGYTF
TGTGCCAGCAAGGGAGTAGGGGTGGACGGCTACACCTTC
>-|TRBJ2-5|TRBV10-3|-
CAISAGETQYF
TGTGCCATCAGTGCTGGTGAGACCCAGTACTTC
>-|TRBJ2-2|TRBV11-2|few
CASSLGRIANTGELFF
TGTGCCAGCAGCTTAGGGAGAATCGCGAACACCGGGGAGCTGTTTTTT
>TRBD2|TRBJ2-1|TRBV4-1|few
CASGRLAGVNEQFF
TGCGCCAGTGGGAGACTAGCGGGGGTAAATGAGCAGTTCTTC
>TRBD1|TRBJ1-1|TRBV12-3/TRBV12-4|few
CASSTSRTGDTEAFF
TGTGCCAGCAGTACATCAAGGACAGGGGACACTGAAGCTTTCTTT
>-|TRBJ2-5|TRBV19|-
CASSIGPTQYF
TGTGCCAGTAGTATAGGTCCCACCCAGTACTTC
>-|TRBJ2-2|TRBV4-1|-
CASSQASHTGELFF
TGCGCCAGCAGCCAAGCGTCTCACACCGGGGAGCTGTTTTTT
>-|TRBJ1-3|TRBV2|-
CASIRGTTGNTIYF
TGTGCCAGCATCCGGGGCACCACTGGAAACACCATATATTTT